A selection of T cell receptor beta chains follows, all from one sample in a study of T cell responses to AZD1222 COVID-19 vaccine. TCRdb's copy holds only in-frame clones and misses some; the assay was immunoSEQ multiplex PCR. The sample includes 60,000 to 90,000 clones, around 90% seen only once; the top ten take around 19%. The specimen was peripheral blood, collected 28 days after the second AZD1222 dose. All receptors come from an adult who received the AZD1222 COVID-19 vaccine. The conserved cysteine and the conserved F or W are not part of the CDR3 here.

j_call v_call cdr3_aa
TRBJ1-1 TRBV4-1 ASSQVSGFEAF
TRBJ1-1 TRBV5-8 ASSLTTEAF
TRBJ1-1 TRBV4-1 ASSQIGRTEAF
TRBJ1-1 TRBV29-1 SASRGDTEAF
TRBJ1-1 TRBV7-2 ASSLAPGGDTEAF
TRBJ1-2 TRBV10-3 AVGREDGYT
TRBJ1-2 TRBV28 ASSLSLPLGDGYT
TRBJ1-1 TRBV7-2 ASSLKRSITEAF
TRBJ1-2 TRBV3-1/TRBV3-2 ASSQEQGTNYGYT
TRBJ1-6 TRBV30 AWSAGMDSPLH
TRBJ2-7 TRBV6-5 ASSTRHRYEQY
TRBJ1-1 TRBV19 ASSPDRLNTEAF
TRBJ1-6 TRBV23-1 ASNPGLGHSPLH
TRBJ1-4 TRBV5-6 ASSTYRGDLF
TRBJ1-3 TRBV15 ATSSWAFDTIY
TRBJ2-1 TRBV9 ASSLNSNEQF
TRBJ2-1 TRBV7-3 ASSLTGGYNEQF
TRBJ2-5 TRBV7-2 ATSHGGALETQY
TRBJ1-1 TRBV6-1 ASSYVAATRAF
TRBJ1-1 TRBV10-1 ASSGLPEAF
TRBJ1-4 TRBV3-1/TRBV3-2 ASSQVSHSENEKLF
TRBJ1-1 TRBV3-1/TRBV3-2 ASSQGPRGTEAF
TRBJ2-5 TRBV5-1 ASSFGGETQY
TRBJ2-2 TRBV11-1 ASSPRDRAGGELF
TRBJ1-1 TRBV5-1 ASSSQGGALNTEAF
TRBJ2-7 TRBV21-1 ASSKERQGYEQY
TRBJ1-1 TRBV7-6 ASSSGQLEAF
TRBJ1-1 TRBV6-2/TRBV6-3 ASSRPGAATEAF
TRBJ1-5 TRBV7-4 ASIEGNQPQH